This T cell receptor (beta chain) stems from a study of cytomegalovirus exposure and HLA in healthy donors. Primers: 60 Vbeta forward and 13 Jbeta reverse. Some clones are missing from TCRdb's copy, which holds only in-frame ones; the method was immunoSEQ multiplex PCR. Of 150,000 to 200,000 clones detected, around three quarters appear once; the ten largest clones hold about 1.9%. Study-level results: Later examination showed HLA-associated TCR beta chains had greater clonal expansion than equally common others. The authors later found most CMV-associated TCR beta chains appeared HLA-restricted.

About this clone itself: Antigen: not known.

Germline V gene lookup returns CDR1 SGHAT and CDR2 FQNNGV. Trimming shortened V by 6 bases and J by 0 bases, and 6 bases separated the two germline ends. There are 13 residues in the CDR3. The V gene is TRBV11-2, the J gene TRBJ1-3; D is ambiguous. The specimen sequenced was PBMCs. This receptor was obtained from a man aged 30 to 45 in good health and CMV-seronegative. Written as DNA, the CDR3 is TGTGCCAGCAGAGCGAACTCTGGAAACACCATATATTTT. This encodes CASRANSGNTIYF.